A single sample is the source of the 23 T cell receptor beta chains below, sequenced in a study of T cell repertoires in cytomegalovirus infection. TCRdb processed the reads anew with MiXCR; each CDR3 protein has one entry. The sample has some 300,000 distinct CDR3 sequences; roughly a sixth are singletons. Sequences were obtained from PBMCs. These receptors were collected from a human donor in good health (CMV status not recorded). Some clones in this sample may be carry-over from other donors' samples.

CDR3 loop: CSASRTSGSTDTQYF. CDR3 coding DNA: TGCAGTGCTAGCCGGACTAGCGGATCCACAGATACGCAGTATTTT. V is TRBV20-1 and J is TRBJ2-3; 10 bases are a match to TRBD2. J lost 2 bases, V lost 3 bases, and 5 bases had no gene match. CDR3 length equals 15 residues. Germline V gene sequence: CDR1 DFQATT, CDR2 SNEGSKA (reference sequence).

A few counts support this clonotype. The chain links TRBV7-2 to TRBJ2-5; TRBD1 matches at 7 bases. The length of the CDR3 is 13 residues. Germline assignment: CDR1 SGHTA and CDR2 FQGNSA. With 5 bases clipped from V and 4 bases from J, the junction kept 4 bases outside the gene matches. The DNA of the CDR3 is TGTGCCAGCAGCAGAGGGACAGCAGAGACCCAGTACTTC. This translates into CASSRGTAETQYF.

This clonotype was counted many times. The chain combines TRBV7-9 with TRBJ1-4; D not resolved. In germline, CDR1 is SEHNR, CDR2 FQNEAQ (reference sequence). V was trimmed by 5 bases and J by 7 bases, leaving 8 bases between them. The CDR3 consists of 12 residues. CDR3 sequence reads: CASSGLAEKLFF. DNA for the CDR3: TGTGCCAGCAGCGGACTAGCTGAAAAACTGTTTTTT.

This clonotype was picked up many times. The V call is TRBV12-3 or TRBV12-4, the J call TRBJ1-5; D remains ambiguous. Deletions cut 4 bases from V and 4 bases from J, with 8 bases between. This CDR3 has 13 amino acids. The CDR3 DNA sequence: TGTGCCAGCAGTTACCAGAGTAATCAGCCCCAGCATTTT. This encodes CASSYQSNQPQHF.

A word on this clonotype: Being one base from a much bigger clone, this may be a read error. V and J are TRBV12-3 or TRBV12-4 and TRBJ1-6; weak D call: TRBD1 (6 bases). Trimming took 6 bases from V and 0 from J, leaving 15 bases between them. This CDR3 has 17 amino acids. CDR3 amino acids: CASRPHRESSYNSPLHF. The DNA for the CDR3 is TGTGCCAGCAGACCCCACAGGGAGAGCTCCTATAATTCACCCCTCCACTTT.

This clonotype was picked up one time. The J gene is TRBJ1-1, the V gene TRBV20-1, with D tentatively TRBD1 (5 bases). With 2 bases removed from V and 8 bases from J, the gap between germline ends came to 9 bases. Germline V gene data show CDR1 as DFQATT and CDR2 as SNEGSKA (reference sequence). The CDR3 is 11 residues long. This CDR3 reads CSARPTAEAFF. CDR3 coding DNA: TGCAGTGCTAGACCGACAGCCGAAGCTTTCTTT.

The sample holds many counts of this clonotype. This CDR3 is CASSLGARGMGEAFF. The DNA of the CDR3 is TGTGCCAGCAGCTTAGGCGCGCGGGGGATGGGTGAAGCTTTCTTT. The rearrangement links TRBV7-6 to TRBJ1-1, with a weak D call TRBD1 (5 bases). Germline CDR1 reads SGHVS; CDR2 reads FNYEAQ. V gave up 1 base and J gave up 7 bases, with 16 bases separating them. The CDR3 is 15 amino acids.

This clonotype appeared many times. V and J are TRBV7-2 and TRBJ2-3, with D perhaps matching TRBD1 (5 bases). With 1 base removed from V and 6 bases from J, the gap between germline ends came to 14 bases. Per the germline V gene, CDR1 is SGHTA and CDR2 is FQGNSA. CDR3 length: 15 amino acids. CDR3 DNA sequence: TGTGCCAGCAGCTTAGTAGTCGCAGGGCCGGATACGCAGTATTTT. Translation gives CASSLVVAGPDTQYF.

This clonotype was seen many times. The chain has TRBV7-2 and TRBJ2-1; D may correspond to TRBD1 or TRBD2 (6 bases each). The germline CDR1 and CDR2 sequences are SGHTA and FQGNSA. The CDR3 sequence is 18 residues long. Trimming pared 5 bases from V and 3 bases from J, leaving 23 bases between. The CDR3 is CASSTQAGGTKNYNEQFF. CDR3 nucleotides: TGTGCCAGCAGCACGCAGGCTGGCGGGACAAAAAACTACAATGAGCAGTTCTTC.

This sequence joins TRBV12-3 or TRBV12-4 and TRBJ1-2; no reliable D call. V dropped 3 bases and J dropped 4 bases, with 15 bases sitting between them. The CDR3 has 15 residues. The CDR3 nucleotides read TGTGCCAGCAGTTTGGCCGTTGACCGTCCCTATGGCTACACCTTC. Its protein is CASSLAVDRPYGYTF.

At least ten counts were recorded for this clonotype. The chain carries TRBV6-1 and TRBJ1-1, with D hard to call. Trimming stripped 0 bases from V and 1 base from J, with 12 bases between. The germline V gene encodes CDR1 MNHNS and CDR2 SASEGT. CDR3 length: 16 residues. CDR3 nucleotides: TGTGCCAGCAGTGAAGCGCTAGGACGGACGAACACTGAAGCTTTCTTT. It yields the protein CASSEALGRTNTEAFF.

The chain uses TRBV7-9 and TRBJ2-5; TRBD2 might be the D (5 bases). The germline gives CDR1 SEHNR, CDR2 FQNEAQ (reference sequence). The CDR3 extends over 12 amino acids. The ends were cut back, 6 bases at V and 10 bases at J, with 15 bases in the middle. The CDR3 DNA reads as TGTGCCAGCAGTTTAAGCGTGGAGGACCAGTACTTC. This gives the protein CASSLSVEDQYF.

The sample holds many counts of this clonotype. The chain has TRBV7-6 and TRBJ1-2; D call uncertain. The CDR3 has 14 amino acids. Germline values: CDR1 SGHVS, CDR2 FNYEAQ. Deletions cut 1 base from V and 8 bases from J, with 14 bases between. The CDR3 bases are TGTGCCAGCAGCTTAGGGGTGGGCACTAGAGGCTACACCTTC. This codes for CASSLGVGTRGYTF.

The table lists this clonotype with many counts. The chain uses TRBV20-1 and TRBJ1-2, with D possibly matching TRBD1 (5 bases). CDR1 and CDR2 from the germline V gene are DFQATT and SNEGSKA (reference sequence). Trimming removed 0 bases at V and 4 bases at J, with 15 bases between. CDR3 length equals 15 residues. CDR3 amino acids: CSARDQGDRFYGYTF. In DNA, the CDR3 is TGCAGTGCTAGAGATCAAGGGGATAGGTTCTATGGCTACACCTTC.

V gene TRBV5-4 combines with J gene TRBJ1-5; a weak D match, TRBD1 (5 bases). Germline CDR1 is SGHNT and CDR2 is YYREEE (reference sequence). The CDR3 spans 16 residues. The ends were cut back, 0 bases at V and 2 bases at J, with 12 bases in the middle. CDR3 amino acids: CASSLDGALGNQPQHF. For the CDR3, the DNA is TGTGCCAGCAGCTTGGATGGGGCCTTGGGCAATCAGCCCCAGCATTTT.

V usage is TRBV12-3 or TRBV12-4 and J usage is TRBJ2-3; D is undetermined. CDR3 length: 16 amino acids. Trimming stripped 8 bases from V and 2 bases from J, with 20 bases between. DNA for the CDR3: TGTGCCAGCGGCTACTTCCAGCGAGAATCCACAGATACGCAGTATTTT. This sequence encodes CASGYFQRESTDTQYF.

This clonotype has a count of ten or more. The chain is built from TRBV7-2 and TRBJ1-5; D gene unclear. CDR3 size: 15 residues. The germline gives CDR1 SGHTA, CDR2 FQGNSA. Deletions cut 3 bases from V and 5 bases from J, with 14 bases between. CDR3 DNA sequence: TGTGCCAGCAGCTTCGACTACTCCCGCGATCAGCCCCAGCATTTT. Residues: CASSFDYSRDQPQHF. Full variable domain (outside the CDR3, taken from reference TRBV7-2 and TRBJ1-5): GAGVSQSPSNKVTEKGKDVELRCDPISGHTALYWYRQSLGQGLEFLIYFQGNSAPDKSGLPSDRFSAERTGGSVSTLTIQRTQQEDSAVYLCASSFDYSRDQPQHFGDGTRLSIL.

In its sample, this clonotype was seen many times. This sequence joins TRBV12-3 or TRBV12-4 and TRBJ2-3, with a weak D call TRBD2 (5 bases). V was pared by 5 bases and J by 5 bases, with 11 bases between. This CDR3 has 13 amino acids. The CDR3 bases are TGTGCCAGCAGTCCGAGCGGATTAGATACGCAGTATTTT. It encodes CASSPSGLDTQYF.

This clonotype was observed a few times. The chain employs TRBV7-3 and TRBJ2-1, with 11 bases fitting TRBD1. CDR1 is SGHTA, CDR2 FQGTGA, per germline. The CDR3 loop spans 16 amino acids. Unmatched junction bases numbered 10, after V lost 5 bases and J lost 7 bases. The CDR3: CASSLTGDRGTNEQFF. CDR3 DNA sequence: TGTGCCAGCAGCCTCACAGGGGACAGGGGGACAAATGAGCAGTTCTTC.

This clonotype was seen repeatedly, ten times or more. V gene TRBV12-3 or TRBV12-4 combines with J gene TRBJ1-2; D ambiguous. V was clipped by 7 bases and J by 2 bases, with 11 bases between them. The CDR3 is made up of 13 amino acids. CDR3 DNA: TGTGCCAGCACCAAGACGGACAACTATGGCTACACCTTC. It is translated as CASTKTDNYGYTF.

This clonotype was detected a few times. This chain links TRBV5-4 with TRBJ2-1, with 7 bases aligning to TRBD1. Germline CDR1 reads SGHNT; CDR2 reads YYREEE (reference sequence). After removal of 4 bases from V and 5 bases from J, the junction contained 9 bases not matched to a gene. CDR3 length: 15 residues. CDR3 sequence (DNA): TGTGCCAGCAGCCCCGGGAACAGGGGCCACAATGAGCAGTTCTTC. Its translation: CASSPGNRGHNEQFF.

Ten or more counts support this clonotype. The chain combines TRBV7-2 with TRBJ1-2, with unresolved D. Trimming removed 5 bases at V and 1 base at J, with 14 bases between. The CDR3 contains 15 residues. The germline V gene encodes CDR1 SGHTA and CDR2 FQGNSA. The CDR3 reads CASSRLVTDNYGYTF. CDR3 in DNA: TGTGCCAGCAGCCGTCTTGTAACGGATAACTATGGCTACACCTTC.

This clonotype occurred a few times. The chain employs TRBV7-6 and TRBJ2-3; possible D gene TRBD1, 5 bases. The CDR3 is 14 residues long. Germline V gene sequence: CDR1 SGHVS, CDR2 FNYEAQ. Trimming shortened V by 4 bases and J by 4 bases, and 12 bases separated the two germline ends. CDR3 loop: CASSSPVGADTQYF. CDR3 nucleotides: TGTGCCAGCAGCTCCCCTGTAGGGGCAGATACGCAGTATTTT.